These T cell receptor beta chains were read from a single sample in a study of cytomegalovirus exposure and HLA in healthy donors. Using immunoSEQ multiplex PCR, the repertoire was profiled, and TCRdb retains in-frame clones only, with some absent. The sample lists around 120,000 clones, 70% to 80% occurring once. Sequencing was performed on PBMCs. Source of these receptors: a man aged 50 or older in good health and CMV-seropositive. The conserved cysteine and the conserved F or W are not part of the CDR3 here.

v_call cdr3_aa
TRBV5-5 ASILGVGETQY
TRBV5-4 ASSLWTAYNYGYT
TRBV19 ASTIRGRNSNQPQH
TRBV6-6 ASGRTGSNEQF
TRBV6-1 ASSELTGGAGEAF